This T cell receptor (beta chain) emerged from a study of blood T cell repertoires in COVID-19. V trimming: 5 bases; J trimming: 7 bases; junction bases outside the gene matches: 11. Germline V lookup: CDR1 LNHDA, CDR2 SQIVND (reference sequence). The CDR3 loop spans 16 amino acids. Here immunoSEQ multiplex PCR was the method, and the copy in TCRdb shows in-frame clones only, minus some. The sample lists about 280,000 clones, 87% seen once, with roughly 2% in the top ten. The V call is TRBV19, the J call TRBJ1-5, with 10 nucleotides matching TRBD1. This sequence originates from a woman between 45 and 60 years old who had recovered from COVID-19. The sample taken for sequencing was peripheral blood. In DNA, the CDR3 is TGTGCCAGTAGTCCCCAGGGGACAGGGGTGAACCAGCCCCAGCATTTT. Translating it yields CASSPQGTGVNQPQHF. Supplemented by reference TRBV19 and TRBJ1-5, the full variable domain reads DGGITQSPKYLFRKEGQNVTLSCEQNLNHDAMYWYRQDPGQGLRLIYYSQIVNDFQKGDIAEGYSVSREKKESFPLTVTSAQKNPTAFYLCASSPQGTGVNQPQHFGDGTRLSIL.